Shown below are 30 T cell receptor beta chains from a single sample sequenced in a study of shared clonotypes between healthy human individuals. Assay used: immunoSEQ multiplex PCR; TCRdb lists only in-frame clones, some missing. There are 2 million to 2.5 million clones in the sample; approximately 94% occur only once, and approximately 0.13% lies in the top ten. Sequencing was done on a sample of naive CD4+ T cells sorted from blood. Subset in this sample: CD45RA+ positively selected. The receptors derive from a man aged 18 to 29 in good health.

V is TRBV5-1 and J is TRBJ2-5, with TRBD2 matching 11 bases. V lost 0 bases, J lost 4 bases, and 14 bases stayed unmatched. Germline V gives CDR1 SGHRS, CDR2 YFSETQ. The CDR3 spans 19 residues. DNA of the CDR3: TGCGCCAGCAGCTTGGGGCTTTCGAATAGCGGGGGGGCCGTAGAGACCCAGTACTTC. It translates to CASSLGLSNSGGAVETQYF.

The V and J genes are TRBV10-3 and TRBJ2-3; 11 bases align to TRBD2. The CDR3 is 18 amino acids. The germline gives CDR1 ENHRY, CDR2 SYGVKD. V lost 4 bases to trimming and J lost 2 bases; unmatched junction nucleotides: 11. CDR3 amino acids: CAISGSPLAGDPTDTQYF. The CDR3 region has the DNA TGTGCCATCAGTGGCTCCCCACTAGCGGGAGACCCCACAGATACGCAGTATTTT.

V gene TRBV4-1 combines with J gene TRBJ2-5; TRBD2 aligns across 13 bases. After removal of 5 bases from V and 5 bases from J, the junction contained 11 bases not matched to a gene. Per germline, CDR1 MGHRA and CDR2 YSYEKL. CDR3 length equals 17 residues. DNA for the CDR3: TGCGCCAGCAGCTCTACCACTAGCGGGAGGGCCGGGGAGACCCAGTACTTC. It is translated as CASSSTTSGRAGETQYF.

The rearrangement uses TRBV5-1 and TRBJ2-5; 9 nucleotides align to TRBD2. Per the germline V gene, CDR1 is SGHRS and CDR2 is YFSETQ. CDR3 length: 15 residues. Trimming cost V 1 base and J 5 bases; bases outside gene matches: 6. The CDR3 nucleotides read TGCGCCAGCAGCTTGAGTCAGGCGGGAGGGGAGACCCAGTACTTC. It yields the protein CASSLSQAGGETQYF.

This chain links TRBV27 with TRBJ1-2; 7 positions agree with TRBD1. The V gene end was trimmed by 5 bases and the J gene end by 8 bases; junction bases not matched to a gene: 11. This CDR3 is 14 amino acids long. The germline V gene encodes CDR1 MNHEY and CDR2 SMNVEV (reference sequence). The CDR3: CASSKTGRTGGYTF. DNA for the CDR3: TGTGCCAGCAGTAAGACAGGGAGAACGGGGGGCTACACCTTC.

This clone was seen once. This chain joins TRBV5-4 and TRBJ2-2, with TRBD1 identical over 8 bases. Germline-derived CDR1 and CDR2 are SGHNT and YYREEE (reference sequence). The CDR3 runs 16 residues. Trimming at V came to 5 bases and at J to 1 base, leaving 7 bases not matched to a gene. CDR3 DNA sequence: TGTGCCAGCAGTCCCCGACAGGGGAAGAACACCGGGGAGCTGTTTTTT. Amino acid sequence: CASSPRQGKNTGELFF.

V usage is TRBV5-1 and J usage is TRBJ2-3; D is undetermined. Germline V lookup: CDR1 SGHRS, CDR2 YFSETQ. V was shortened by 3 bases and J by 6 bases, with 20 bases between the two germline ends. The CDR3 length is 16 residues. The CDR3: CASSSRAVLSSDTQYF. In DNA, the CDR3 is TGCGCCAGCAGCTCCCGGGCAGTGCTGTCTTCGGATACGCAGTATTTT.

Regarding this clone: Other DNA sequences in this specimen translate into the identical CDR3. V is TRBV7-9 and J is TRBJ1-2; maybe TRBD1 (5 bases). The V and J ends lost 5 bases and 2 bases respectively, with 9 bases between them. The germline V gene has CDR1 SEHNR and CDR2 FQNEAQ (reference sequence). The CDR3 has 13 amino acids. The CDR3 protein is CASSHTGNYGYTF. In DNA form, the CDR3 reads TGTGCCAGCAGCCACACAGGAAACTATGGCTACACCTTC.

The chain is built from TRBV30 and TRBJ2-7, with TRBD1 identical over 7 bases. This CDR3 has 12 amino acids. CDR1 and CDR2 (germline): GTSNPN, SVGIG (reference sequence). Trimming at V came to 6 bases and at J to 0 bases, leaving 2 bases not matched to a gene. Here the CDR3 DNA reads TGTGCCTGTGGGGACAGCTCCTACGAGCAGTACTTC. Its protein is CACGDSSYEQYF.

V is TRBV5-1 and J is TRBJ2-1; D uncertain. Germline V gene sequence: CDR1 SGHRS, CDR2 YFSETQ. V gave up 1 base and J gave up 4 bases, with 9 bases separating them. The CDR3 has 14 amino acids. The CDR3 protein is CASSLTPIYNEQFF. DNA of the CDR3: TGCGCCAGCAGCTTGACGCCTATTTACAATGAGCAGTTCTTC.

This clone was counted only a few times. This chain uses TRBV19 with TRBJ1-2; TRBD1 matches at 7 bases. Per germline, CDR1 LNHDA and CDR2 SQIVND (reference sequence). Germline trimming cut 8 bases from V and 4 bases from J; bases unmatched to any gene: 10. CDR3 length: 14 residues. CDR3 sequence (DNA): TGTGCCAGTGGAGACAGGGCCGGCTTCTATGGCTACACCTTC. This translates into CASGDRAGFYGYTF.

This clone appeared a single time. The chain couples TRBV15 to TRBJ2-1, with TRBD2 as a possible D gene (5 bases). The CDR3 consists of 15 residues. Germline V lookup: CDR1 LNHNV, CDR2 YYDKDF (reference sequence). The V end was cut by 0 bases, the J end by 8 bases, with 14 bases between. The CDR3 protein is CATSREGRYGDEQFF. Here the CDR3 DNA reads TGTGCCACCAGCAGAGAAGGGCGCTACGGGGATGAGCAGTTCTTC.

The genes are TRBV7-6 and TRBJ1-2, with unresolved D. Germline V gene lookup returns CDR1 SGHVS and CDR2 FNYEAQ. The CDR3 runs to 12 residues. Trimming took 2 bases from V and 8 from J, leaving 9 bases between them. As DNA, the CDR3 is TGTGCCAGCAGCTTATGGTGGCGCGGCTACACCTTC. Encoded protein: CASSLWWRGYTF. The full variable domain, in which reference TRBV7-6 and TRBJ1-2 provide the parts outside the CDR3, is GAGVSQSPRYKVTKRGQDVALRCDPISGHVSLYWYRQALGQGPEFLTYFNYEAQQDKSGLPNDRFSAERPEGSISTLTIQRTEQRDSAMYRCASSLWWRGYTFGSGTRLTVV.

This clone was counted only a few times. J is TRBJ1-1 and V is TRBV6-1; D gene ambiguous. Germline-derived CDR1 and CDR2 are MNHNS and SASEGT. Trimming removed 5 bases from V and 5 bases from J, with 9 bases in between. This CDR3 is 12 amino acids long. The CDR3 DNA reads as TGTGCCAGCAGTCTAATATGGACTGAAGCTTTCTTT. It yields the protein CASSLIWTEAFF.

The rearrangement links TRBV27 to TRBJ1-3, with 7 bases identical to TRBD1. The germline V gene has CDR1 MNHEY and CDR2 SMNVEV (reference sequence). The J segment lost 3 bases and the V segment lost 0 bases, leaving 11 bases of the junction unmatched. CDR3 length: 18 amino acids. The CDR3 is CASSLSKSTGLSGNTIYF. CDR3 DNA sequence: TGTGCCAGCAGTTTATCGAAGTCGACAGGGTTAAGTGGAAACACCATATATTTT.

The V gene is TRBV2, the J gene TRBJ2-1; D gene unclear. This CDR3 contains 14 residues. V lost 3 bases and J 10 bases, leaving 16 bases between the germline ends. Germline V lookup: CDR1 SNHLY, CDR2 FYNNEI. DNA for the CDR3: TGTGCCAGCAGTGATCGCGTCACCCGAAAGGAGCAGTTCTTC. Translated, it gives CASSDRVTRKEQFF.

This chain connects TRBV6-1 to TRBJ1-6; possible D gene TRBD1, 6 bases. Germline CDR1 and CDR2: MNHNS and SASEGT. Trimming shortened V by 8 bases and J by 9 bases, and 11 bases separated the two germline ends. This CDR3 spans 12 amino acids. The CDR3 nucleotides read TGTGCCAGCGATCAGGGGCCTTCACCCCTCCACTTT. It codes for CASDQGPSPLHF.

CDR3 residues: CASSEISGAGGIQYF. The CDR3 DNA sequence: TGTGCCAGCAGTGAAATTAGCGGGGCGGGCGGCATTCAGTACTTC. The chain recombines TRBV6-1 with TRBJ2-4, with 8 bases fitting TRBD2. CDR3 length equals 15 residues. The trim removed 2 bases at V and 9 bases at J, leaving 9 bases unmatched. The germline V gene encodes CDR1 MNHNS and CDR2 SASEGT.

The chain couples TRBV7-9 to TRBJ2-1, with 7 bases identical to TRBD2. V shed 0 bases and J 4 bases; nucleotides not matched to a gene: 15. There are 19 residues in the CDR3. Germline CDR1 SEHNR, CDR2 FQNEAQ (reference sequence). The CDR3 sequence is CASSLAGGLRTRIYNEQFF. As DNA, the CDR3 is TGTGCCAGCAGCTTAGCGGGGGGTCTTCGGACTAGGATATACAATGAGCAGTTCTTC. Using reference TRBV7-9 and TRBJ2-1 for the parts outside the CDR3, the full variable domain is DTGVSQNPRHKITKRGQNVTFRCDPISEHNRLYWYRQTLGQGPEFLTYFQNEAQLEKSRLLSDRFSAERPKGSFSTLEIQRTEQGDSAMYLCASSLAGGLRTRIYNEQFFGPGTRLTVL.

The gene calls are TRBV30 and TRBJ2-1; D not certain. In germline, CDR1 is GTSNPN, CDR2 SVGIG (reference sequence). CDR3 size: 12 residues. V was trimmed by 6 bases and J by 0 bases, leaving 6 bases between them. The DNA of the CDR3 is TGTGCCTGTGGTAGCTCCTACAATGAGCAGTTCTTC. Protein product: CACGSSYNEQFF.

This chain connects TRBV7-8 to TRBJ1-2; TRBD1 aligns across 10 bases. The CDR3 sequence is 13 residues long. Per germline, CDR1 SGHVS and CDR2 FQNEAQ. After removal of 4 bases from V and 8 bases from J, the junction contained 4 bases not matched to a gene. CDR3: CASSSGTGVGYTF. CDR3 nucleotide sequence: TGTGCCAGCAGCTCCGGGACAGGGGTCGGCTACACCTTC.

The V call is TRBV7-9, the J call TRBJ2-2, with 10 bases fitting TRBD2. With V trimmed by 2 bases and J by 6 bases, 3 bases remained unmatched. From germline, CDR1 is SEHNR and CDR2 FQNEAQ (reference sequence). The CDR3 spans 15 residues. This chain's CDR3 is CASSLPSGSAGELFF. The CDR3 coding sequence is TGTGCCAGCAGCTTACCTAGCGGGAGCGCCGGGGAGCTGTTTTTT. Full variable domain (missing parts from reference TRBV7-9 and TRBJ2-2): DTGVSQNPRHKITKRGQNVTFRCDPISEHNRLYWYRQTLGQGPEFLTYFQNEAQLEKSRLLSDRFSAERPKGSFSTLEIQRTEQGDSAMYLCASSLPSGSAGELFFGEGSRLTVL.

The chain has TRBV30 and TRBJ1-2; D unclear. The CDR3 is 10 residues long. V was trimmed by 5 bases and J by 9 bases, leaving 10 bases between them. Germline V gene data show CDR1 as GTSNPN and CDR2 as SVGIG (reference sequence). CDR3 loop: CAWGAERYTF. In DNA form, the CDR3 reads TGTGCCTGGGGAGCAGAACGCTACACCTTC.

This clone showed up just once. J is TRBJ1-1 and V is TRBV19; 8 bases map to TRBD1. The CDR3 is 13 residues long. Unmatched junction bases numbered 10, after V lost 5 bases and J lost 11 bases. Germline V gives CDR1 LNHDA, CDR2 SQIVND (reference sequence). This CDR3 reads CASSPTTGALAFF. CDR3 nucleotides: TGTGCCAGTAGTCCAACGACAGGGGCGCTTGCTTTCTTT. Looking up the rest from reference TRBV19 and TRBJ1-1 gives the full variable domain: DGGITQSPKYLFRKEGQNVTLSCEQNLNHDAMYWYRQDPGQGLRLIYYSQIVNDFQKGDIAEGYSVSREKKESFPLTVTSAQKNPTAFYLCASSPTTGALAFFGQGTRLTVV.

In nucleotides, the CDR3 is TGTGCCAGCAGCTTAGGGGCCGGACAGGGTCCCGGGGAGCTGTTTTTT. Translating it yields CASSLGAGQGPGELFF. J is TRBJ2-2 and V is TRBV7-6; 8 bases align to TRBD1. After removal of 1 base from V and 6 bases from J, the junction contained 7 bases not matched to a gene. Germline CDR1 reads SGHVS; CDR2 reads FNYEAQ. The CDR3 has 16 amino acids.

The chain employs TRBV5-1 and TRBJ2-3, with a possible D match to TRBD1 (5 bases). V lost 0 bases and J 4 bases, leaving 12 bases between the germline ends. The length of the CDR3 is 15 residues. The germline gives CDR1 SGHRS, CDR2 YFSETQ. DNA for the CDR3: TGCGCCAGCAGCTTGGGTGGTAGGGGTTCAGATACGCAGTATTTT. This encodes CASSLGGRGSDTQYF.

The genes are TRBV7-9 and TRBJ1-4; D may be TRBD1 (5 bases). CDR3 length equals 17 residues. Germline lookup yields CDR1 SEHNR and CDR2 FQNEAQ (reference sequence). V was pared by 0 bases and J by 8 bases, with 19 bases between. Written as DNA, the CDR3 is TGTGCCAGCAGCTTAGCCCACCGCAGGGAGGAGGAAGAAAAACTGTTTTTT. It specifies CASSLAHRREEEEKLFF.

This clone has just one count. The chain carries TRBV5-1 and TRBJ2-1, with D hard to call. Between the trimmed V and J ends, which lost 0 bases and 3 bases, there was a span of 7 bases. The germline gives CDR1 SGHRS, CDR2 YFSETQ. The length of the CDR3 is 14 residues. In DNA form, the CDR3 reads TGCGCCAGCAGCTTGGAACGATTCTACAATGAGCAGTTCTTC. The encoded protein is CASSLERFYNEQFF.

This clone was seen just once. This sequence joins TRBV4-1 and TRBJ1-1, with no clear D. V was cut by 5 bases and J by 5 bases, with 15 bases left in between. The CDR3 loop spans 14 amino acids. Looked up from germline, CDR1 is MGHRA and CDR2 is YSYEKL. CDR3 sequence (DNA): TGCGCCAGCAGCATACCTAACTCTGGGACTGAAGCTTTCTTT. It specifies CASSIPNSGTEAFF.

The CDR3 is CASTSFSEQYF. The CDR3 DNA follows: TGTGCCAGCACATCCTTCAGCGAGCAGTACTTC. The chain combines TRBV6-1 with TRBJ2-7; D is undetermined. CDR3 length: 11 amino acids. Germline values: CDR1 MNHNS, CDR2 SASEGT. Trimming took 7 bases from V and 6 from J, leaving 10 bases between them.